One sample yielded the 28 T cell receptor beta chains listed below, sequenced in a study of cytomegalovirus exposure and HLA in healthy donors. The study ran its PCR with 60 Vbeta and 13 Jbeta primers. Clones were sequenced by immunoSEQ multiplex PCR, and TCRdb holds only the in-frame ones, with some missing. The table lists some 120,000 clones, roughly 80% of them singletons. The source material was PBMCs. Receptor source: a man aged 30-40 years in good health and CMV-seropositive.

With respect to this clone: The same CDR3 is also encoded by other DNA sequences in this sample. This chain joins TRBV13 and TRBJ2-3; TRBD1 might be the D (6 bases). The CDR3 is made up of 13 amino acids. In germline, CDR1 is PRHDT, CDR2 FYEKMQ (reference sequence). The V and J ends lost 6 bases and 4 bases respectively, with 11 bases between them. The CDR3 coding sequence is TGTGCCAGCAGTTCACAGGGCCCAGATACGCAGTATTTT. This translates into CASSSQGPDTQYF. Filled out from reference TRBV13 and TRBJ2-3, the complete variable domain reads AAGVIQSPRHLIKEKRETATLKCYPIPRHDTVYWYQQGPGQDPQFLISFYEKMQSDKGSIPDRFSAQQFSDYHSELNMSSLELGDSALYFCASSSQGPDTQYFGPGTRLTVL.

This clone was counted between two and nine times. The rearrangement links TRBV19 to TRBJ2-7; the D gene is possibly TRBD1 (5 bases). V was trimmed by 0 bases and J by 2 bases, leaving 11 bases between them. This CDR3 region has 15 residues. Looked up from germline, CDR1 is LNHDA and CDR2 is SQIVND (reference sequence). CDR3 sequence: CASSIDDSQTYEQYF. The DNA for the CDR3 is TGTGCCAGTAGTATAGACGACAGTCAGACCTACGAGCAGTACTTC.

The rearrangement joins TRBV28 to TRBJ1-2; 9 bases map to TRBD1. CDR1 is MDHEN, CDR2 SYDVKM, per germline. The length of the CDR3 is 13 residues. The junction had 4 bases not matched to a gene; V was cut back by 5 bases and J by 6 bases. The CDR3 is CASSTWTGDGYTF. As DNA, the CDR3 is TGTGCCAGCAGTACCTGGACAGGGGATGGCTACACCTTC.

The chain employs TRBV7-8 and TRBJ2-5; 8 bases match TRBD1. The V and J ends lost 4 bases and 5 bases, in that order; junction bases with no gene match: 9. The CDR3 contains 15 residues. Germline V gene lookup returns CDR1 SGHVS and CDR2 FQNEAQ. CDR3 region: CASSSQGALLETQYF. The CDR3 nucleotides are TGTGCCAGCAGCTCCCAGGGGGCGCTTTTGGAGACCCAGTACTTC.

The chain links TRBV19 to TRBJ2-7; TRBD1 aligns across 10 bases. The junction had 10 bases not matched to a gene; V was cut back by 5 bases and J by 0 bases. This CDR3 has 17 residues. Germline loops: CDR1 LNHDA, CDR2 SQIVND (reference sequence). In DNA, the CDR3 is TGTGCCAGTAGTCCCAGGGGGACAGGGGAAAACTCCTACGAGCAGTACTTC. Translating it yields CASSPRGTGENSYEQYF.

For this clone: At one end, the junction sequence differs from germline, possibly due to a read error. V and J are TRBV7-9 and TRBJ2-1, with a possible D match to TRBD1 (5 bases). This CDR3 has 15 residues. Germline CDR1 SEHNR, CDR2 FQNEAQ (reference sequence). The CDR3 sequence is CSSSPGLNSYNEQFF. The CDR3 nucleotides read TGTTCCAGCAGTCCAGGGCTGAATTCCTACAATGAGCAGTTCTTC.

This chain links TRBV28 with TRBJ1-5; no clear D. V was shortened by 8 bases and J by 7 bases, with 18 bases between the two germline ends. Germline V gives CDR1 MDHEN, CDR2 SYDVKM. The CDR3 runs to 14 residues. The CDR3, as DNA: TGTGCCAGCCCACCGGGAGGGTCTCCGCAGCCCCAGCATTTT. Translation: CASPPGGSPQPQHF.

The chain has TRBV11-2 and TRBJ1-2; D not resolved. The germline CDR1 and CDR2 sequences are SGHAT and FQNNGV. V shed 7 bases and J shed 3 bases, with 12 bases lying between them. CDR3 length: 13 amino acids. CDR3 bases: TGTGCCAGCACCCTCCGAGGCGACTATGGCTACACCTTC. Translating it yields CASTLRGDYGYTF.

The chain couples TRBV2 to TRBJ2-2; D perhaps matches TRBD1 (6 bases). Germline assignment: CDR1 SNHLY and CDR2 FYNNEI. V lost 6 bases and J 8 bases, leaving 10 bases between the germline ends. CDR3 size: 12 residues. The CDR3 is CASSYGTGELFF. CDR3 sequence (DNA): TGTGCCAGCAGCTATGGGACAGGGGAGCTGTTTTTT.

The chain employs TRBV7-8 and TRBJ2-1, with D unresolved. The V and J ends lost 0 bases and 8 bases respectively, with 8 bases between them. Germline assignment: CDR1 SGHVS and CDR2 FQNEAQ. The CDR3 contains 13 residues. DNA of the CDR3: TGTGCCAGCAGCTTAGCGGAGACGGATGAGCAGTTCTTC. Its translation is CASSLAETDEQFF.

For this clone: Other DNA sequences in this specimen translate into the identical CDR3. CDR3 sequence: CASSPGENTEAFF. In DNA form, the CDR3 reads TGCGCCAGCAGCCCGGGGGAGAACACTGAAGCTTTCTTT. This sequence joins TRBV5-1 and TRBJ1-1; D is possibly TRBD1 (5 bases). The ends were cut back, 4 bases at V and 1 base at J, with 8 bases in the middle. CDR1 is SGHRS and CDR2 is YFSETQ in the germline V gene. This CDR3 has 13 amino acids.

The J gene is TRBJ2-2, the V gene TRBV19; tentatively, D is TRBD2 (5 bases). CDR1 is LNHDA, CDR2 SQIVND, per germline (reference sequence). The V end lost 7 bases, the J end lost 7 bases, and 13 bases lay between the germline ends. The CDR3 extends over 13 amino acids. The DNA for the CDR3 is TGTGCCAGTAAGGACGGGGTAGGCGGGGAGCTGTTTTTT. It is translated as CASKDGVGGELFF.

This chain connects TRBV4-2 to TRBJ1-1; 7 positions match TRBD1. Germline trimming cut 4 bases from V and 7 bases from J; bases unmatched to any gene: 3. Germline V gives CDR1 LGHNA, CDR2 YNFKEQ. There are 12 residues in the CDR3. This CDR3 reads CASSPNRGEAFF. In nucleotides, the CDR3 is TGTGCCAGCAGCCCTAACAGGGGTGAAGCTTTCTTT.

CDR3 sequence: CASSLYIGVDAGELFF. CDR3 sequence (DNA): TGTGCCAGCAGCTTATACATCGGGGTCGATGCCGGGGAGCTGTTTTTT. The rearrangement links TRBV7-6 to TRBJ2-2, with D possibly matching TRBD2 (5 bases). The CDR3 has 16 amino acids. Germline loops: CDR1 SGHVS, CDR2 FNYEAQ. V dropped 2 bases and J dropped 6 bases, with 16 bases sitting between them.

The chain employs TRBV7-9 and TRBJ2-7, with TRBD2 matching over 7 bases. The CDR3 loop spans 16 amino acids. The V gene's germline CDR1 is SEHNR and CDR2 FQNEAQ (reference sequence). V gave up 3 bases and J gave up 5 bases; unmatched junction bases: 13. The CDR3 sequence: CASSLGLREGVHEQYV. CDR3 coding DNA: TGTGCCAGCAGCTTGGGTTTGAGGGAGGGCGTCCACGAGCAGTACGTC.

The chain combines TRBV5-1 with TRBJ2-7, with D maybe TRBD2 (6 bases). This CDR3 comprises 14 residues. The V gene's germline CDR1 is SGHRS and CDR2 YFSETQ. V lost 4 bases to trimming and J lost 0 bases, with 11 bases between them. CDR3 sequence: CASSPAGSSYEQYV. CDR3 sequence (DNA): TGCGCCAGCAGCCCTGCGGGGAGCTCCTACGAGCAGTACGTC.

Remarks on this clone: At one end the junction does not follow the germline gene, possibly because of a read error. This chain connects TRBV28 to TRBJ2-1, with TRBD2 matching 8 bases. This CDR3 is 12 amino acids long. Germline-derived CDR1 and CDR2 are MDHEN and SYDVKM. CDR3 region: CASTNPGLAWIF. DNA for the CDR3: TGTGCCAGCACCAACCCCGGACTAGCATGGATCTTC.

V gene TRBV21-1 combines with J gene TRBJ1-6; TRBD1, the table's D call, was not compared with the DNA. TRBV21-1 is marked as a pseudogene. The CDR3 has 16 residues. CDR3 region: CASSKSGRQGNSPLHF. The CDR3 DNA is TGTGCCAGCAGCAAAAGTGGGAGACAGGGAAATTCACCCCTCCACTTT.

This clone was counted between two and nine times. The V gene is TRBV19, the J gene TRBJ1-2; D possibly corresponds to TRBD1 (5 bases). From germline, CDR1 is LNHDA and CDR2 SQIVND (reference sequence). CDR3 length equals 12 residues. Trimming shortened V by 8 bases and J by 4 bases, and 11 bases separated the two germline ends. The CDR3 here is CASRGRAYGYTF. The CDR3, as DNA: TGTGCCAGTCGCGGCAGGGCCTATGGCTACACCTTC.

V gene TRBV5-4 combines with J gene TRBJ1-2; TRBD1 agrees at 11 bases. Germline V gene lookup returns CDR1 SGHNT and CDR2 YYREEE (reference sequence). V shed 3 bases and J 7 bases; nucleotides not matched to a gene: 5. The length of the CDR3 is 14 residues. The CDR3 nucleotides read TGTGCCAGCAGCTCTAGGACAGGGGGCGGTGGCTACACCTTC. Amino acids: CASSSRTGGGGYTF.

The chain links TRBV7-2 to TRBJ2-7; 7 bases are a match to TRBD1. With 5 bases clipped from V and 2 bases from J, the junction kept 9 bases outside the gene matches. This CDR3 has 15 residues. Germline V CDR1 and CDR2: SGHTA, FQGNSA. The CDR3 nucleotides are TGTGCCAGCAGCGCCCAAAGGGGGCCGCCCTACGAGCAGTACTTC. It encodes CASSAQRGPPYEQYF. Combining the CDR3 with reference TRBV7-2 and TRBJ2-7 gives the whole variable domain GAGVSQSPSNKVTEKGKDVELRCDPISGHTALYWYRQSLGQGLEFLIYFQGNSAPDKSGLPSDRFSAERTGGSVSTLTIQRTQQEDSAVYLCASSAQRGPPYEQYFGPGTRLTVT.

The chain employs TRBV6-1 and TRBJ2-1, with 8 bases lining up with TRBD2. V trimming: 3 bases; J trimming: 8 bases; junction bases outside the gene matches: 15. The CDR3 is made up of 17 amino acids. CDR1 is MNHNS, CDR2 SASEGT, per germline. The CDR3 region is CASSEPGGALVVDEQFF. CDR3 sequence (DNA): TGTGCCAGCAGTGAGCCCGGGGGGGCCTTAGTCGTCGATGAGCAGTTCTTC.

The chain employs TRBV6-5 and TRBJ1-5; 7 nucleotides match TRBD1. Germline loops: CDR1 MNHEY, CDR2 SVGAGI. The CDR3 has 14 residues. After removal of 4 bases from V and 7 bases from J, the junction contained 7 bases not matched to a gene. The DNA for the CDR3 is TGTGCCAGCAGTTCTGACAGGGTGGGACAGCCCCAGCATTTT. Its protein product is CASSSDRVGQPQHF.

The CDR3 protein is CASSEAPQLAGAYEQYF. CDR3 sequence (DNA): TGTGCCAGCAGTGAAGCCCCCCAACTAGCGGGCGCTTACGAGCAGTACTTC. This chain joins TRBV2 and TRBJ2-7; the match to TRBD2 covers 9 bases. The germline gives CDR1 SNHLY, CDR2 FYNNEI. The V and J ends lost 0 bases and 4 bases, in that order; junction bases with no gene match: 10. The CDR3 totals 17 residues.

The V gene is TRBV2, the J gene TRBJ1-2; 9 positions match TRBD1. This CDR3 spans 14 amino acids. The J segment lost 4 bases and the V segment lost 6 bases, leaving 6 bases of the junction unmatched. Germline values: CDR1 SNHLY, CDR2 FYNNEI. CDR3 nucleotide sequence: TGTGCCAGCAGGAGGACAGGGGTGTTCTATGGCTACACCTTC. Translation gives CASRRTGVFYGYTF.

This clone appeared once. The J gene is TRBJ1-1, the V gene TRBV11-2; a weak D match, TRBD1 (5 bases). Germline lookup yields CDR1 SGHAT and CDR2 FQNNGV. V was trimmed by 0 bases and J by 0 bases, leaving 5 bases between them. The CDR3 contains 14 residues. The CDR3 loop reads CASSLDRVNTEAFF. The CDR3 region has the DNA TGTGCCAGCAGCTTAGACAGGGTGAACACTGAAGCTTTCTTT.

This clone showed up just a few times. The chain recombines TRBV28 with TRBJ2-1; 11 bases fit TRBD2. Germline V lookup: CDR1 MDHEN, CDR2 SYDVKM. This CDR3 contains 14 residues. V was clipped by 5 bases and J by 7 bases; unmatched bases: 4. Written as DNA, the CDR3 is TGTGCCAGCAGTACTAGCGGGGGAGGGAATGAGCAGTTCTTC. Translated, it gives CASSTSGGGNEQFF. Based on the CDR3 plus reference TRBV28 and TRBJ2-1, the full variable domain is DVKVTQSSRYLVKRTGEKVFLECVQDMDHENMFWYRQDPGLGLRLIYFSYDVKMKEKGDIPEGYSVSREKKERFSLILESASTNQTSMYLCASSTSGGGNEQFFGPGTRLTVL.

The V call is TRBV5-1, the J call TRBJ1-1; 9 nucleotides match TRBD1. Germline loops: CDR1 SGHRS, CDR2 YFSETQ. V dropped 0 bases and J dropped 5; count of bases not matched to a gene: 8. This CDR3 has 16 amino acids. CDR3 sequence: CASSLAATGGRTEAFF. In nucleotides, the CDR3 is TGCGCCAGCAGCTTGGCCGCTACAGGGGGCAGGACTGAAGCTTTCTTT.